One T cell receptor (beta chain) is described in this entry. Its antigen remains undetermined. No quality values exist for individual bases; no much larger clone is one base distant. The immunoSEQ Assay, a bias-controlled multiplex PCR, was used to amplify TCRbeta CDR3 regions from genomic DNA. Concerning the study's data processing: Within the assay, amplification of reference gene primers was used to estimate how many nucleated cells each sample contained. To quantify the absolute abundance of each unique TCRbeta CDR3 rearrangement, sequence reads were collapsed and filtered. For each sample, productive Simpson clonality was calculated by taking the square root of Simpson's diversity index across productive rearrangements. TCRdb retrieved this table from immuneACCESS and kept in-frame rearrangements only. Not all clones are present; in checked studies, unresolved V genes account for under half, and no reason is known for the remainder. Clonal size and the V and J genes are those of that table, whereas D and trimming came from the DNA. This sample has 25,000 to 35,000 clones in its table, and about nine tenths of those were observed once. The ten largest clones capture roughly 5% of the sample.

The CDR3, from cysteine to phenylalanine, totals 14 residues. CDR3 DNA only is kept here, 42 bases in frame from base 1. In the germline V gene, CDR1 corresponds to SQVTM and CDR2 to ANQGSEA. Trimming takes 3 bases from V and 2 bases from J, and the germline ends sit 11 bases apart. Whole blood was collected in K2EDTA tubes by collaborating institutions according to the institutions' own protocols. Collaborator samples were shipped for TCRbeta analysis as frozen whole blood, isolated PBMCs, or DNA extracted from either sample type. These data belong to a study of blood T cell repertoires in COVID-19 (dated by TCRdb to 2019 to 2021). Notes on the research overall: Collaborator samples came from the United States, Italy and Spain and covered acute and convalescent phases of COVID-19. The prospective study material was composed of cDNA or gDNA derived from T cells, B-cell-depleted T cells, or PBMCs. Subjects who had been exposed to COVID-19, were actively infected with it, or had recovered from it provided the deeply sampled blood TCRbeta repertoires that made up the dataset. A freely available public database, intended as a resource for researchers studying the immune response to SARS-CoV-2, is where the repertoires were released. Samples came from the ongoing ImmuneRACE study (first 160 participants) plus 1,254 subjects from 6 global collaborators. The sample metadata nearly always contained a de-identified subject ID, COVID-19 status, age in years and sex. Where available, HLA class I and class II types were taken from metadata supplied by the sample provider and were not determined by assay-based typing. What the work shows at the level of the full study, not this receptor alone: Clinical and demographic metadata were provided uncurated, with the amount varying by source and participant.

The TCR was taken from a man aged 55 to 70 with active COVID-19. Recombination linked TRBV29-1 to TRBJ2-1, and perhaps TRBD2 as D gene, on 5 matching bases. The material sequenced was peripheral blood. DNA sequence: TGCAGCGTTGAGGTGGACTCCACCTACAATGAGCAGTTCTTC. Its product reads: CSVEVDSTYNEQFF.